This passage covers 25 T cell receptor beta chains from one sample sequenced in a study of PD-L1 blockade in urothelial cancer. Profiling relied on immunoSEQ multiplex PCR, and the TCRdb table lists in-frame clones only, not all of them. The sample has 2,500 to 3,000 clones, approximately 31% seen once. This specimen consisted of tumor tissue, obtained before atezolizumab (anti-PD-L1) treatment. The source of these receptors is an older man with urothelial cancer.

The chain carries TRBV29-1 and TRBJ1-2; possibly TRBD1 for D (5 bases). The germline V gene encodes CDR1 SQVTM and CDR2 ANQGSEA. V gave up 6 bases and J gave up 10 bases, with 18 bases separating them. The length of the CDR3 is 12 residues. CDR3 nucleotides: TGCAGCGTCCTTTTGTGGGGCGCAGTCTACACCTTC. Amino acids: CSVLLWGAVYTF.

The chain employs TRBV6-8 and TRBJ2-7; 9 positions match TRBD1. Germline CDR1 reads MNHGY; CDR2 reads SAAAGT. The CDR3 totals 15 residues. Trimming took 10 bases from V and 3 from J; bases not matched to a gene: 13. The CDR3: CAISDGTGNNYEQYF. As DNA, the CDR3 is TGTGCCATCAGCGATGGGACAGGGAACAACTACGAGCAGTACTTC.

The V and J genes are TRBV15 and TRBJ2-2, with D possibly matching TRBD2 (6 bases). Germline CDR1 LNHNV, CDR2 YYDKDF (reference sequence). V was clipped by 5 bases and J by 5 bases, with 24 bases between them. The CDR3 has 18 amino acids. CDR3 nucleotide sequence: TGTGCCACCAGCTCTCCACCGGGGGATAGGTCTCTAACCGGGGAGCTGTTTTTT. Translated: CATSSPPGDRSLTGELFF.

The chain is built from TRBV25-1 and TRBJ2-1; 7 nucleotides align to TRBD1. The CDR3 loop spans 15 amino acids. The germline gives CDR1 MGHDK, CDR2 SYGVNS. V shed 8 bases and J 1 base; nucleotides not matched to a gene: 8. The DNA for the CDR3 is TGTGCCAGCTCGATGACAGGGTCTTCCTACAATGAGCAGTTCTTC. Translation: CASSMTGSSYNEQFF.

This clone occurred a few times. The rearrangement joins TRBV6-7 to TRBJ1-2, with D possibly TRBD1 on 5 matching bases. TRBV6-7 is an ORF, with its function uncertain. V lost 10 bases and J lost 5, with 17 bases in between. The CDR3 consists of 13 residues. Here the CDR3 reads CATSWGSAYGYTF. CDR3 in DNA: TGTGCCACCAGCTGGGGGTCGGCTTATGGCTACACCTTC.

The chain recombines TRBV7-6 with TRBJ1-4, with D uncertain. The CDR3 length is 15 residues. V was clipped by 8 bases and J by 8 bases, with 21 bases between them. CDR1 and CDR2 from the germline V gene are SGHVS and FNYEAQ. The CDR3 DNA reads as TGTGCCAGCGGGCCGGGAAACCGCCTTATCGAAAAACTGTTTTTT. It is translated as CASGPGNRLIEKLFF.

The chain has TRBV29-1 and TRBJ2-5, with D perhaps matching TRBD1 (6 bases). V dropped 2 bases and J dropped 5 bases, with 9 bases sitting between them. The CDR3 is 12 residues long. Germline values: CDR1 SQVTM, CDR2 ANQGSEA. The CDR3 sequence: CSVEHRAETQYF. CDR3 bases: TGCAGCGTTGAACACAGGGCGGAGACCCAGTACTTC.

This clone was counted between two and nine times. J is TRBJ2-6 and V is TRBV16, with TRBD1 matching over 8 bases. The CDR3 is 16 amino acids. Germline lookup yields CDR1 KGHSY and CDR2 FQNENV. Trimming took 4 bases from V and 2 from J; bases not matched to a gene: 4. CDR3 sequence reads: CASSRTTGAGANVLTF. CDR3 nucleotides: TGTGCCAGCAGCCGAACGACAGGGGCTGGGGCCAACGTCCTGACTTTC. Combining the CDR3 with reference TRBV16 and TRBJ2-6 gives the whole variable domain GEEVAQTPKHLVRGEGQKAKLYCAPIKGHSYVFWYQQVLKNEFKFLISFQNENVFDETGMPKERFSAKCLPNSPCSLEIQATKLEDSAVYFCASSRTTGAGANVLTFGAGSRLTVL.

V usage is TRBV25-1 and J usage is TRBJ2-1; D may be TRBD1 (7 bases). This CDR3 is 14 amino acids long. V lost 7 bases and J 6 bases, leaving 16 bases between the germline ends. In germline, CDR1 is MGHDK, CDR2 SYGVNS. CDR3 protein: CASNQGGNVNEQFF. DNA for the CDR3: TGTGCCAGCAACCAGGGGGGAAATGTCAATGAGCAGTTCTTC.

This clone has a handful of counts. V usage is TRBV11-3 and J usage is TRBJ2-7; the D gene could be TRBD1 or TRBD2 (5 bases each). The germline CDR1 and CDR2 sequences are SGHNT and YENEEA. V lost 7 bases, J lost 3 bases, and 16 bases lay in between. The CDR3 runs to 14 residues. The CDR3 reads CASNPLGENYEQYF. The CDR3 bases are TGTGCCAGCAATCCACTAGGGGAGAACTACGAGCAGTACTTC.

The sample holds a few counts of this clone. J is TRBJ2-3 and V is TRBV18, with a possible D match to TRBD2 (6 bases). V lost 6 bases and J 5 bases, leaving 15 bases between the germline ends. Per the germline V gene, CDR1 is KGHSH and CDR2 is LQKENI. CDR3 size: 14 residues. Written as DNA, the CDR3 is TGTGCCAGCTCCTTTCGGGGGTTCAGAGATACGCAGTATTTT. Translated, it gives CASSFRGFRDTQYF.

Judged by abundance, this clone is medium-sized. The chain is built from TRBV6-8 and TRBJ2-6; D is perhaps TRBD1 or TRBD2 (7 bases each). V lost 10 bases and J 0 bases, leaving 19 bases between the germline ends. Germline-derived CDR1 and CDR2 are MNHGY and SAAAGT. The CDR3 runs 17 residues. The CDR3, as DNA: TGTGCCACCAGGGGGGAGGGTCTGCGCTCTGGGGCCAACGTCCTGACTTTC. Translation: CATRGEGLRSGANVLTF.

The chain uses TRBV6-8 and TRBJ1-4, with D possibly TRBD1 on 5 matching bases. CDR3 length: 15 residues. Germline V gene sequence: CDR1 MNHGY, CDR2 SAAAGT. V lost 4 bases and J 8 bases, leaving 17 bases between the germline ends. The CDR3 bases are TGTGCCAGCAGTTTGGTTCAGGGTGGGGAAGAAAAACTGTTTTTT. It is translated as CASSLVQGGEEKLFF.

The chain couples TRBV29-1 to TRBJ1-3; D ambiguous. Trimming took off 4 bases at V and 3 bases at J, with 7 bases between the two ends. The CDR3 loop spans 12 amino acids. Germline V CDR1 and CDR2: SQVTM, ANQGSEA. The CDR3 spells CSVGENGNTIYF. The CDR3 DNA reads as TGCAGCGTTGGAGAAAATGGAAACACCATATATTTT.

The CDR3 spells CASSNPRFGDSNQPQHF. The CDR3 DNA sequence: TGTGCCAGTAGTAACCCAAGGTTTGGCGATAGCAATCAGCCCCAGCATTTT. The chain carries TRBV19 and TRBJ1-5; D gene uncertain. Germline CDR1 reads LNHDA; CDR2 reads SQIVND (reference sequence). The CDR3 is 17 amino acids. V was clipped by 4 bases and J by 0 bases, with 16 bases between them.

The chain couples TRBV16 to TRBJ2-1; 9 bases are shared with TRBD2. The CDR3 spans 17 residues. V shed 0 bases, J shed 7 bases, and the junction held 10 bases outside the gene matches. Per germline, CDR1 KGHSY and CDR2 FQNENV. The CDR3 protein is CASSQSGASGVWNEQFF. The CDR3 bases are TGTGCCAGCAGCCAATCGGGGGCTAGCGGGGTCTGGAATGAGCAGTTCTTC.

CDR3 sequence (DNA): TGTGCCAGTAGTCCGAGGGCCGGTTATAGCAATCAGCCCCAGCATTTT. Amino acid sequence: CASSPRAGYSNQPQHF. V and J are TRBV19 and TRBJ1-5; D unclear. Per germline, CDR1 LNHDA and CDR2 SQIVND (reference sequence). The CDR3 has 16 residues. Trimming cost V 5 bases and J 0 bases, with 14 bases left between them.

This chain joins TRBV7-1 and TRBJ1-3; D gene uncertain. TRBV7-1 is an open reading frame, and its role is uncertain. The V end lost 4 bases, the J end lost 0 bases, and 10 bases lay between the germline ends. This CDR3 has 15 residues. This chain's CDR3 is CASSLDIVSGNTIYF. CDR3 bases: TGTGCCAGCAGCTTAGATATAGTCTCTGGAAACACCATATATTTT.

The chain recombines TRBV5-1 with TRBJ2-5, with 7 bases that match TRBD1. This CDR3 is 14 amino acids long. Per the germline V gene, CDR1 is SGHRS and CDR2 is YFSETQ. V lost 2 bases, J lost 3 bases, and 4 bases stayed unmatched. CDR3 DNA sequence: TGCGCCAGCAGCTTTCTGGACAGGAAAGAGACCCAGTACTTC. It is translated as CASSFLDRKETQYF.

In this sample, this clone is medium-sized. The chain couples TRBV6-8 to TRBJ2-2; 8 positions match TRBD1. The CDR3 is 15 residues long. CDR1 and CDR2 from the germline V gene are MNHGY and SAAAGT. J was trimmed by 4 bases and V by 6 bases; bases with no gene match: 7. Written as DNA, the CDR3 is TGTGCCAGCAGCTCAGGGGGCGCGGGCACCGGGGAGCTGTTTTTT. Translating it yields CASSSGGAGTGELFF.

This clone was seen more than once but under ten times. The rearrangement links TRBV19 to TRBJ1-6, with TRBD1 as a possible D gene (5 bases). This CDR3 contains 14 residues. V dropped 6 bases and J dropped 4 bases, with 10 bases sitting between them. Germline V lookup: CDR1 LNHDA, CDR2 SQIVND (reference sequence). Written as DNA, the CDR3 is TGTGCCAGTAGCCCGGGACGGTATAATTCACCCCTCCACTTT. It codes for CASSPGRYNSPLHF.

This clone showed up just a few times. The chain employs TRBV28 and TRBJ1-2; perhaps TRBD1 as D (6 bases). CDR1 is MDHEN and CDR2 is SYDVKM in the germline V gene. This CDR3 is built from 13 residues. Trimming took off 2 bases at V and 5 bases at J, with 9 bases between the two ends. This chain's CDR3 is CASSLGGAYGYTF. The CDR3 bases are TGTGCCAGCAGTTTAGGGGGGGCTTATGGCTACACCTTC.

The genes are TRBV18 and TRBJ1-3; 9 bases are a match to TRBD1. The germline CDR1 and CDR2 sequences are KGHSH and LQKENI. The CDR3 totals 17 residues. Losses at the gene ends were 0 bases for V and 4 bases for J; bases not matched to a gene: 7. Here the CDR3 reads CASSPPGQGIRGNTIYF. Here the CDR3 DNA reads TGTGCCAGCTCACCACCTGGACAGGGGATAAGAGGAAACACCATATATTTT.

CDR3 in amino acids: CASSLTQGNSPLHF. Here the CDR3 DNA reads TGTGCCAGCAGTTTAACCCAAGGGAATTCACCCCTCCACTTT. This sequence joins TRBV28 and TRBJ1-6; no clear D. Trimming stripped 2 bases from V and 7 bases from J, with 9 bases between. Germline V gives CDR1 MDHEN, CDR2 SYDVKM. There are 14 residues in the CDR3.

In its sample, this clone was seen a few times. The J gene is TRBJ2-7, the V gene TRBV19; 12 bases align to TRBD2. The germline gives CDR1 LNHDA, CDR2 SQIVND (reference sequence). The CDR3 is 13 residues long. V was pared by 8 bases and J by 4 bases, with 3 bases of the junction left unmatched. CDR3 sequence: CASAGTSGYEQYF. The CDR3 region has the DNA TGTGCCAGTGCCGGGACTAGCGGGTACGAGCAGTACTTC.